This is a list of T cell receptor beta chains from one sample in a study of blood T cell repertoires in COVID-19. The table came from immunoSEQ multiplex PCR; TCRdb's copy has only in-frame clones and leaves some out. The repertoire holds a few hundred thousand clones, with less than 85% as singletons. Sequencing used peripheral blood. All receptors come from a woman aged 18-30 years with acute or convalescent COVID-19. CDR3s include the opening cysteine and the closing phenylalanine or tryptophan. Each record gives: clone size, J gene, V gene, D gene, CDR3 DNA, CDR3 protein. D genes are given only for firm matches. The size entry is marked missing in some rows and otherwise reads once, few, many or a size class.

clone_size: -; j_call: TRBJ2-1; v_call: TRBV19; d_call: TRBD2; cdr3_nt: TGTGCCAGTAGTATGCGGGCTAGCGGGAGCTCCTACAATGAGCAGTTCTTC; cdr3_aa: CASSMRASGSSYNEQFF
clone_size: -; j_call: TRBJ2-2; v_call: TRBV18; d_call: -; cdr3_nt: TGTGCCAGCTCACCACGGGCTAGCGAATCGATTCCCGGGGAGCTGTTTTTT; cdr3_aa: CASSPRASESIPGELFF
clone_size: -; j_call: TRBJ1-2; v_call: TRBV25-1; d_call: -; cdr3_nt: TGTGCCAGCAGTGAACAGTTCTATGGCTACACCTTC; cdr3_aa: CASSEQFYGYTF
clone_size: -; j_call: TRBJ1-1; v_call: TRBV30; d_call: TRBD1; cdr3_nt: TGTGCCTGGAGTGCGGGACAGAAGGCTTTCTTT; cdr3_aa: CAWSAGQKAFF
clone_size: once; j_call: TRBJ2-1; v_call: TRBV27; d_call: TRBD2; cdr3_nt: TGTGCCAGCAGTTGGGACTATCTCCTATACAATGAGCAGTTCTTC; cdr3_aa: CASSWDYLLYNEQFF
clone_size: -; j_call: TRBJ2-3; v_call: TRBV5-1; d_call: TRBD2; cdr3_nt: TGCGCCAGCAGCTTTGTCCTAGCGGGAGGTACAGATACGCAGTATTTT; cdr3_aa: CASSFVLAGGTDTQYF
clone_size: -; j_call: TRBJ2-7; v_call: TRBV27; d_call: -; cdr3_nt: TGTGCCAGCAGTTTCCAGGGGCCGTTCGAGCAGTACTTC; cdr3_aa: CASSFQGPFEQYF
clone_size: -; j_call: TRBJ2-7; v_call: TRBV5-6; d_call: TRBD2; cdr3_nt: TGTGCCAGCAGCAACCTAGGACTAGCCCTAGTGCACGAGCAGTACTTC; cdr3_aa: CASSNLGLALVHEQYF
clone_size: -; j_call: TRBJ2-7; v_call: TRBV2; d_call: -; cdr3_nt: TGTGCCAGCAGTGAACTAGCGAGACGCTCCTACGAGCAGTACTTC; cdr3_aa: CASSELARRSYEQYF
clone_size: -; j_call: TRBJ2-1; v_call: TRBV6-4; d_call: TRBD2; cdr3_nt: TGTGCCAGCAGTGACCGCCCAGGGAGCGGGAGGGCAAATGAGCAGTTCTTC; cdr3_aa: CASSDRPGSGRANEQFF
clone_size: -; j_call: TRBJ1-2; v_call: TRBV9; d_call: TRBD1; cdr3_nt: TGTGCCAGCAGCGTAAGGACAGGGGAGGGCTACACCTTC; cdr3_aa: CASSVRTGEGYTF
clone_size: once; j_call: TRBJ2-7; v_call: TRBV6-2/TRBV6-3; d_call: TRBD1; cdr3_nt: TGTGCCAGCAGTGGACAGGTGAGCTCCTACGAGCAGTACTTC; cdr3_aa: CASSGQVSSYEQYF
clone_size: -; j_call: TRBJ2-7; v_call: TRBV18; d_call: TRBD1; cdr3_nt: TGTGCCAGCTCACCTCCCAGGACAGGGTGGACCTACGAGCAGTACTTC; cdr3_aa: CASSPPRTGWTYEQYF
clone_size: -; j_call: TRBJ2-5; v_call: TRBV10-3; d_call: -; cdr3_nt: TGTGCCATCAGCGCACAGGATAGGAGAGAGACCCAGTACTTC; cdr3_aa: CAISAQDRRETQYF
clone_size: few; j_call: TRBJ1-3; v_call: TRBV14; d_call: -; cdr3_nt: TGTGCCAGCAGCCAAGGGACAGCTTTGACTGGAAACACCATATATTTT; cdr3_aa: CASSQGTALTGNTIYF
clone_size: -; j_call: TRBJ2-7; v_call: TRBV11-2; d_call: -; cdr3_nt: TGTGCCAGCTCCTTGGGGGGAGCCATCTACGAGCAGTACTTC; cdr3_aa: CASSLGGAIYEQYF
clone_size: -; j_call: TRBJ2-7; v_call: TRBV28; d_call: -; cdr3_nt: TGTGCCAGCAGTTTCCGTCAGGGGAGCGAGCAGTACTTC; cdr3_aa: CASSFRQGSEQYF
clone_size: -; j_call: TRBJ1-5; v_call: TRBV19; d_call: -; cdr3_nt: TGTGCCAGTAGTCGGGCGGGCCGAGATCAGCCCCAGCATTTT; cdr3_aa: CASSRAGRDQPQHF
clone_size: -; j_call: TRBJ2-2; v_call: TRBV4-3; d_call: -; cdr3_nt: TGCGCCAGCAGCCAAGAACAGGATACCGGGGAGCTGTTTTTT; cdr3_aa: CASSQEQDTGELFF
clone_size: -; j_call: TRBJ2-3; v_call: TRBV6-2/TRBV6-3; d_call: TRBD2; cdr3_nt: TGTGCCAGCAGTTACGGCGCGGGGGGGGCAGATACGCAGTATTTT; cdr3_aa: CASSYGAGGADTQYF
clone_size: -; j_call: TRBJ2-2; v_call: TRBV29-1; d_call: -; cdr3_nt: TGCAGCGTCGTTGATGCGGCTAAGAACACCGGGGAGCTGTTTTTT; cdr3_aa: CSVVDAAKNTGELFF
clone_size: -; j_call: TRBJ1-1; v_call: TRBV4-3; d_call: -; cdr3_nt: TGCGCCAGCAGCCAGTGGGGGGGCAGCGGGAACACTGAAGCTTTCTTT; cdr3_aa: CASSQWGGSGNTEAFF
clone_size: -; j_call: TRBJ1-6; v_call: TRBV7-8; d_call: TRBD1; cdr3_nt: TGTGCCAGCAGCTCTCCGGGACAGGCTCTCTCCTATAATTCACCCCTCCACTTT; cdr3_aa: CASSSPGQALSYNSPLHF
clone_size: -; j_call: TRBJ2-1; v_call: TRBV15; d_call: -; cdr3_nt: TGTGCCACCAGCAGAGACCCTAGCTCCTACAATGAGCAGTTCTTC; cdr3_aa: CATSRDPSSYNEQFF
clone_size: few; j_call: TRBJ2-1; v_call: TRBV5-4; d_call: -; cdr3_nt: TGTGCCAGCAGCTTGTCACAGGGCTCCTACAATGAGCAGTTCTTC; cdr3_aa: CASSLSQGSYNEQFF
clone_size: -; j_call: TRBJ2-7; v_call: TRBV6-2/TRBV6-3; d_call: -; cdr3_nt: TGTGCCAGCAGTTCGACAGGTTACTACGAGCAGTACTTC; cdr3_aa: CASSSTGYYEQYF
clone_size: -; j_call: TRBJ1-6; v_call: TRBV18; d_call: TRBD1; cdr3_nt: TGTGCCAGCTCCCTGGCAGGGGGCGTCGAATCCCTCCACTTT; cdr3_aa: CASSLAGGVESLHF
clone_size: -; j_call: TRBJ1-1; v_call: TRBV28; d_call: -; cdr3_nt: TGTGCCAGCACCCGACAGAGCACTGAAGCTTTCTTT; cdr3_aa: CASTRQSTEAFF
clone_size: few; j_call: TRBJ1-3; v_call: TRBV6-5; d_call: -; cdr3_nt: TGTGCCAGCAGGAGGACCAGGGTAGGAAACACCATATATTTT; cdr3_aa: CASRRTRVGNTIYF
clone_size: -; j_call: TRBJ2-1; v_call: TRBV7-9; d_call: -; cdr3_nt: TGTGCCAGCAGCTTCGACGCGGGTACCAATGAGCAGTTCTTC; cdr3_aa: CASSFDAGTNEQFF
clone_size: -; j_call: TRBJ1-6; v_call: TRBV11-2; d_call: -; cdr3_nt: TGTGCCAGCAGCTTAGATCGGGTATCAGGGTGGTGGTCCTATAATTCACCCCTCCACTTT; cdr3_aa: CASSLDRVSGWWSYNSPLHF
clone_size: -; j_call: TRBJ2-2; v_call: TRBV2; d_call: TRBD1; cdr3_nt: TGTGCCAGCAGTGATTGGACAGGGGGGACCGGGGAGCTGTTTTTT; cdr3_aa: CASSDWTGGTGELFF
clone_size: -; j_call: TRBJ2-7; v_call: TRBV5-8; d_call: TRBD2; cdr3_nt: TGTGCCAGCAGCTTGGGACTAGCGGATGCCTACGAGCAGTACTTC; cdr3_aa: CASSLGLADAYEQYF
clone_size: -; j_call: TRBJ2-2; v_call: TRBV28; d_call: TRBD2; cdr3_nt: TGTGCCAGCAGCTCACCCGGGGGACTAGCGGGACTGATCGAGGACACCGGGGAGCTGTTTTTT; cdr3_aa: CASSSPGGLAGLIEDTGELFF
clone_size: -; j_call: TRBJ1-2; v_call: TRBV21-1; d_call: -; cdr3_nt: TGTGCCAGCAGCCTCAAAGAGGACAGGGCGCATGGCTACACCTTC; cdr3_aa: CASSLKEDRAHGYTF
clone_size: -; j_call: TRBJ1-1; v_call: TRBV28; d_call: TRBD1; cdr3_nt: TGTGCCAGCAGTTTCTTTAGGACAGGAGACATTGAAGCTTTCTTT; cdr3_aa: CASSFFRTGDIEAFF
clone_size: -; j_call: TRBJ1-2; v_call: TRBV10-2; d_call: -; cdr3_nt: TGCGCCAGCAGTGAGTCGGTGGGCCCCCACTATGGCTACACCTTC; cdr3_aa: CASSESVGPHYGYTF
clone_size: -; j_call: TRBJ2-2; v_call: TRBV3-1/TRBV3-2; d_call: TRBD2; cdr3_nt: TGTGCCAGCAGCCAAGGTTTAGCTAGCGGGAAGATACTGGCGAACACCGGGGAGCTGTTTTTT; cdr3_aa: CASSQGLASGKILANTGELFF
clone_size: -; j_call: TRBJ2-1; v_call: TRBV27; d_call: -; cdr3_nt: TGTGCCAGCAGCCGGCTTGGAGGAGACGAGCAGTTCTTC; cdr3_aa: CASSRLGGDEQFF
clone_size: -; j_call: TRBJ2-1; v_call: TRBV9; d_call: -; cdr3_nt: TGTGCCAGCAGCGTAGCTCTGCGGGACTTGGGCAATGAGCAGTTCTTC; cdr3_aa: CASSVALRDLGNEQFF
clone_size: few; j_call: TRBJ2-2; v_call: TRBV4-2; d_call: TRBD2; cdr3_nt: TGTGCCAGCAGCATCCTAGCGGGATCGAACACCGGGGAGCTGTTTTTT; cdr3_aa: CASSILAGSNTGELFF
clone_size: -; j_call: TRBJ1-4; v_call: TRBV7-9; d_call: TRBD1; cdr3_nt: TGTGCCAGCAGCTCCGGACAGGTTAATGAAAAACTGTTTTTT; cdr3_aa: CASSSGQVNEKLFF